A single sample gave rise to the 2 T cell receptor beta chains below, sequenced in a study of blood T cell repertoires in COVID-19. Clones were sequenced by immunoSEQ multiplex PCR, and TCRdb holds only the in-frame ones, with some missing. Of roughly 120,000 clones in the sample, roughly 90% were seen once. Sequencing was carried out using peripheral blood. Every receptor here comes from a man between 50 and 59 years old with active COVID-19.

V gene TRBV18 combines with J gene TRBJ1-1; maybe TRBD1 (6 bases). The V end lost 6 bases, the J end lost 10 bases, and 15 bases lay between the germline ends. Germline-derived CDR1 and CDR2 are KGHSH and LQKENI. This CDR3 is built from 12 residues. The CDR3 loop reads CASSGTLASAFF. In nucleotides, the CDR3 is TGTGCCAGCTCTGGGACACTGGCATCAGCTTTCTTT.

This clone was counted between two and nine times. This chain uses TRBV2 with TRBJ2-7; TRBD2 agrees at 7 bases. Trimming took 3 bases from V and 4 from J; bases not matched to a gene: 6. Per the germline V gene, CDR1 is SNHLY and CDR2 is FYNNEI. The CDR3 sequence is 14 residues long. DNA for the CDR3: TGTGCCAGCAGTGAGCTCGGGGGAGGGTACGAGCAGTACTTC. Amino acids: CASSELGGGYEQYF.